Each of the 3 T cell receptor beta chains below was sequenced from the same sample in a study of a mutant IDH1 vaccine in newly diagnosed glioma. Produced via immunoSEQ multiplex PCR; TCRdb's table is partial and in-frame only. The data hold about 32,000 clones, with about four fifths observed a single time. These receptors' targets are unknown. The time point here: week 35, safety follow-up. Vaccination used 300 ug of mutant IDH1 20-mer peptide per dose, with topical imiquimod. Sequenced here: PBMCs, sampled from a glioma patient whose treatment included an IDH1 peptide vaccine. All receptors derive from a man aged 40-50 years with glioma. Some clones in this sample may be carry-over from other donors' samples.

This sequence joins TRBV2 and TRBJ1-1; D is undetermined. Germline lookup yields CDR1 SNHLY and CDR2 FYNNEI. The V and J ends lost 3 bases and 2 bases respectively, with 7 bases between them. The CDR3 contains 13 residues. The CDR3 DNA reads TGTGCCAGCAGTGATCAGCCAAACACTGAAGCTTTCTTT. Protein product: CASSDQPNTEAFF.

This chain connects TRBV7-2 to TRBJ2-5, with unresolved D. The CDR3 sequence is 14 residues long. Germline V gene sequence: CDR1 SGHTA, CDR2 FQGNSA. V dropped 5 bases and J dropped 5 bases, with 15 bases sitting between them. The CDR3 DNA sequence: TGTGCCAGCAGCCCGCAAGTGTTGAAGGAGACCCAGTACTTC. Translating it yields CASSPQVLKETQYF.

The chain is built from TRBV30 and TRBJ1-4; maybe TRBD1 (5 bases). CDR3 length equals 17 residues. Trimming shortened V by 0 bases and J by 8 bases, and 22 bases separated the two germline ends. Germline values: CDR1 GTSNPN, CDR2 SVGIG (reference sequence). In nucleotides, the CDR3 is TGTGCCTGGAGTGTAGACGCCGGGGGAAGAGGGAAAGAAAAACTGTTTTTT. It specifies CAWSVDAGGRGKEKLFF. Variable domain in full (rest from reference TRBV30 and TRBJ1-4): SQTIHQWPATLVQPVGSPLSLECTVEGTSNPNLYWYRQAAGRGLQLLFYSVGIGQISSEVPQNLSASRPQDRQFILSSKKLLLSDSGFYLCAWSVDAGGRGKEKLFFGSGTQLSVL.